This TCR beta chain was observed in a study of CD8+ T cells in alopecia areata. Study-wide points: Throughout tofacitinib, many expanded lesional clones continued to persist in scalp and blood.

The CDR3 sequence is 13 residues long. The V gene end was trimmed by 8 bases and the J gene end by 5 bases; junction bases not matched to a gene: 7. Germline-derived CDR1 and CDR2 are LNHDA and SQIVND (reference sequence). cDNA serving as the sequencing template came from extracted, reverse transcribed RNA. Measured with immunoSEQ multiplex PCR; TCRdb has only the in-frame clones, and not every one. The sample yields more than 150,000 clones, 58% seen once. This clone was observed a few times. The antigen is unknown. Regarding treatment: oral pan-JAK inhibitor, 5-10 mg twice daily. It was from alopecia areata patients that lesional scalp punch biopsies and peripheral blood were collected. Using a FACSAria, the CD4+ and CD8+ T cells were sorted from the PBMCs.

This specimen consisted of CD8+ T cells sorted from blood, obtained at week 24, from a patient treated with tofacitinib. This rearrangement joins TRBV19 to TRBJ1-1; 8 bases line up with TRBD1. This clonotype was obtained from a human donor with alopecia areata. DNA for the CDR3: TGTGCCAGTGTTGGACAGGGTGGGACTGAAGCTTTCTTT. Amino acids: CASVGQGGTEAFF.